The sequence of this T cell receptor beta chain was determined in a study of metastatic and nonmetastatic thyroid tumors. For the study at large: The comparison covered peripheral blood and tumor or nodule tissue in malignant and benign thyroid patients. Findings and caveats of the study: A significant increase in TCR beta diversity was reportedly seen in malignant thyroid tumors relative to benign nodules, in blood and tumor.

TCRdb re-called the PCR reads via MiXCR. Here the sample spans roughly 25,000 clones, over 10% being singletons. The germline V gene encodes CDR1 MNHNS and CDR2 SASEGT. Trimming left V 5 bases short and J 7 bases short, with 11 bases between. This CDR3 comprises 13 residues. Every patient underwent thyroid surgery untreated. There are many counts of this clone. Its specificity is unknown. The clonotype originates from a female donor with papillary thyroid cancer or a benign thyroid nodule (not recorded which). Some clones in this sample may be carry-over from other donors' samples. The specimen was blood. J is TRBJ2-2 and V is TRBV6-1, with D possibly being TRBD1 (6 bases). The CDR3 here is CASSSGDSGELFF. The CDR3 region has the DNA TGTGCCAGCAGTTCAGGGGATAGCGGGGAGCTGTTTTTT.